The clone carrying this T cell receptor beta chain was recorded many times. This CDR3 has 13 amino acids. V dropped 6 bases and J dropped 3 bases, with 9 bases sitting between them. Amplification yielded TCR beta CDR3 regions, with RNA transcripts as the source. In the first-round RT-PCR of the TCR CDR3, the HTBI primer set was used. MiXCR, run by TCRdb on the multiplex PCR reads, gives a single entry per CDR3 protein. The repertoire includes more than 500,000 distinct CDR3 sequences, around 42% of them detected once, and around 17% sits in the top ten. The data originate from a study of T cells in Graves' hyperthyroidism and ophthalmopathy.

Sample: peripheral blood or thyroid tissue (not recorded which). The chain links TRBV12-3 or TRBV12-4 to TRBJ1-5; D gene uncertain. This TCR derives from an adult woman with Graves' disease, either hyperthyroidism or ophthalmopathy (not recorded which). CDR3 loop: CASSPDPNQPQHF. The CDR3 DNA sequence: TGTGCCAGCAGCCCCGACCCCAATCAGCCCCAGCATTTT.